A single sample gave rise to the 25 T cell receptor beta chains below, sequenced in a study of blood T cell repertoires in COVID-19. Data came from immunoSEQ multiplex PCR; TCRdb stores just in-frame clones and leaves some out. The repertoire has about 44,000 clones, 87% of them found once; the top ten carry around 25%. The sequencing sample was made of peripheral blood. Source of these receptors: a woman older than 75 in a cohort sampled during active or convalescent COVID-19.

The chain joins TRBV5-1 to TRBJ2-7, with unresolved D. The ends were cut back, 4 bases at V and 1 base at J, with 12 bases in the middle. CDR3 length: 14 residues. The germline gives CDR1 SGHRS, CDR2 YFSETQ. The CDR3 loop reads CASSVTGSSYEQYF. In nucleotides, the CDR3 is TGCGCCAGCAGCGTAACCGGGTCTTCCTACGAGCAGTACTTC.

The chain couples TRBV3-1 (or the pseudogene TRBV3-2) to TRBJ2-5; TRBD2 matches 10 bases. This CDR3 is 15 amino acids long. Germline CDR1 reads LGHDT; CDR2 reads YNNKEL (reference sequence). Trimming removed 0 bases from V and 7 bases from J; junction bases left unmatched: 5. The CDR3 reads CASSQDGASGGTQYF. CDR3 bases: TGTGCCAGCAGCCAAGACGGGGCTAGCGGGGGGACCCAGTACTTC.

The chain has TRBV3-1 (or the pseudogene TRBV3-2) and TRBJ2-7, with TRBD2 matching over 11 bases. V dropped 4 bases and J dropped 4; count of bases not matched to a gene: 6. The CDR3 consists of 15 residues. Germline CDR1 reads LGHDT; CDR2 reads YNNKEL (reference sequence). CDR3 amino acids: CASSLTSGGLYEQYF. In DNA form, the CDR3 reads TGTGCCAGCAGCCTAACTAGCGGGGGTTTATACGAGCAGTACTTC.

The CDR3 region has the DNA TGTGCCAGCAGCCATTTGAGGGATAGCAATGAGCAGTTCTTC. Protein: CASSHLRDSNEQFF. The chain carries TRBV11-2 and TRBJ2-1; D perhaps matches TRBD2 (5 bases). The V end was cut by 5 bases, the J end by 6 bases, with 14 bases between. Per germline, CDR1 SGHAT and CDR2 FQNNGV. The CDR3 contains 14 residues.

V gene TRBV7-3 combines with J gene TRBJ2-1; 9 bases match TRBD2. V trimming: 4 bases; J trimming: 2 bases; junction bases outside the gene matches: 3. Per germline, CDR1 SGHTA and CDR2 FQGTGA. This CDR3 contains 15 residues. The CDR3 DNA follows: TGTGCCAGCAGCTCCAGCGGGGGGCCCTACAATGAGCAGTTCTTC. Its translation: CASSSSGGPYNEQFF.

Only a few counts were recorded for this clone. The rearrangement uses TRBV19 and TRBJ2-2; 10 bases fit TRBD1. The germline V gene encodes CDR1 LNHDA and CDR2 SQIVND (reference sequence). The trim removed 3 bases at V and 7 bases at J, leaving 8 bases unmatched. This CDR3 contains 16 residues. The CDR3 coding sequence is TGTGCCAGTAGTATTGCTGGGACAGGGGTTTTCGGGGAGCTGTTTTTT. Its protein product is CASSIAGTGVFGELFF.

This chain uses TRBV2 with TRBJ1-3; TRBD1 matches at 7 bases. V lost 5 bases and J lost 13; bases outside the gene matches: 17. There are 15 residues in the CDR3. Germline V gene sequence: CDR1 SNHLY, CDR2 FYNNEI. The CDR3 sequence is CASSSTGTARTPIYF. CDR3 bases: TGTGCCAGCAGTTCTACCGGGACAGCGAGGACCCCGATATATTTT.

The V and J genes are TRBV7-2 and TRBJ1-5; 8 nucleotides agree with TRBD1. Germline trimming cut 2 bases from V and 5 bases from J; bases unmatched to any gene: 2. The CDR3 has 14 residues. In germline, CDR1 is SGHTA, CDR2 FQGNSA. The CDR3 DNA reads TGTGCCAGCAGCTTAAGGACAGGGTATCAGCCCCAGCATTTT. Its translation is CASSLRTGYQPQHF.

The sample holds a few counts of this clone. The chain links TRBV6-6 to TRBJ1-6; tentative D call: TRBD1 (5 bases). In germline, CDR1 is MNHNY, CDR2 SVGAGI (reference sequence). This CDR3 has 16 amino acids. Trimming left V 6 bases short and J 3 bases short, with 15 bases between. Here the CDR3 reads CASRPPRRVYNSPLHF. CDR3 nucleotides: TGTGCCAGCAGACCACCCCGCAGGGTCTATAATTCACCCCTCCACTTT.

The chain links TRBV4-1 to TRBJ2-3; D might be TRBD1 (6 bases). V lost 3 bases and J lost 0, with 10 bases in between. The CDR3 sequence is 15 residues long. CDR1 and CDR2 from the germline V gene are MGHRA and YSYEKL. CDR3 DNA sequence: TGCGCCAGCAGCCAGGGGGCGGAAAGCACAGATACGCAGTATTTT. Its translation: CASSQGAESTDTQYF.

There are a few counts of this clone. The chain uses TRBV11-2 and TRBJ2-4; 7 bases align to TRBD2. Germline V lookup: CDR1 SGHAT, CDR2 FQNNGV. J lost 6 bases, V lost 4 bases, and 9 bases had no gene match. The CDR3 totals 15 residues. The CDR3 is CASSSTQGLRNIQYF. CDR3 nucleotide sequence: TGTGCCAGCAGCTCCACCCAGGGACTAAGAAACATTCAGTACTTC.

The chain joins TRBV2 to TRBJ2-7, with 9 bases matching TRBD1. V shed 6 bases, J shed 4 bases, and the junction held 19 bases outside the gene matches. The CDR3 runs to 18 residues. Germline CDR1 and CDR2: SNHLY and FYNNEI. The CDR3 bases are TGTGCCAGCAGCTTCGTGGGGGGGGGACAGGGATCTTCATACGAGCAGTACTTC. Translated, it gives CASSFVGGGQGSSYEQYF. Combining the CDR3 with reference TRBV2 and TRBJ2-7 gives the whole variable domain EPEVTQTPSHQVTQMGQEVILRCVPISNHLYFYWYRQILGQKVEFLVSFYNNEISEKSEIFDDQFSVERPDGSNFTLKIRSTKLEDSAMYFCASSFVGGGQGSSYEQYFGPGTRLTVT.

This sequence joins TRBV6-6 and TRBJ2-1, with 11 bases aligning to TRBD1. CDR1 and CDR2 from the germline V gene are MNHNY and SVGAGI (reference sequence). The junction had 4 bases not matched to a gene; V was cut back by 6 bases and J by 6 bases. This CDR3 comprises 14 residues. CDR3 in DNA: TGTGCCAGCAGAGCCGGGACAGGGGGCAATGAGCAGTTCTTC. Protein sequence: CASRAGTGGNEQFF.

CDR3 protein: CASSLLTSGSYEQYF. CDR3 sequence (DNA): TGCGCCAGCAGCCTTTTGACTAGCGGTTCCTACGAGCAGTACTTC. This sequence joins TRBV5-1 and TRBJ2-7, with 9 bases aligning to TRBD2. V was pared by 4 bases and J by 1 base, with 6 bases of the junction left unmatched. The CDR3 spans 15 residues. Germline V CDR1 and CDR2: SGHRS, YFSETQ.

The V gene is TRBV5-4, the J gene TRBJ2-7; possibly TRBD1 for D (6 bases). The germline V gene encodes CDR1 SGHNT and CDR2 YYREEE (reference sequence). This CDR3 is 13 amino acids long. The ends were cut back, 5 bases at V and 5 bases at J, with 14 bases in the middle. The CDR3 spells CASSQQGHNEQYF. CDR3 nucleotides: TGTGCCAGCAGTCAACAGGGCCATAACGAGCAGTACTTC.

A few counts support this clone. This chain uses TRBV2 with TRBJ1-1, with D unclear. The CDR3 runs 13 residues. CDR1 is SNHLY, CDR2 FYNNEI, per germline. The V end lost 6 bases, the J end lost 2 bases, and 10 bases lay between the germline ends. The CDR3 spells CASRDGVNTEAFF. The DNA of the CDR3 is TGTGCCAGCAGGGACGGGGTCAACACTGAAGCTTTCTTT.

V gene TRBV11-2 combines with J gene TRBJ2-2; D uncertain. Germline CDR1 is SGHAT and CDR2 is FQNNGV. V was cut by 8 bases and J by 4 bases, with 14 bases left in between. The CDR3 has 14 residues. The DNA of the CDR3 is TGTGCCAGCGGCCGGGTCCACCTCACCGGGGAGCTGTTTTTT. Protein sequence: CASGRVHLTGELFF.

The chain has TRBV19 and TRBJ2-7; 7 bases match TRBD1. Germline trimming cut 1 base from V and 2 bases from J; bases unmatched to any gene: 11. The length of the CDR3 is 17 residues. CDR1 and CDR2 (germline): LNHDA, SQIVND (reference sequence). In DNA, the CDR3 is TGTGCCAGTAGTATAGCCTTCGGGACAGCTAGGCCCTACGAGCAGTACTTC. Translation gives CASSIAFGTARPYEQYF.

J is TRBJ2-1 and V is TRBV3-1 (or the pseudogene TRBV3-2); 10 nucleotides match TRBD1. CDR3 length: 17 amino acids. V was pared by 0 bases and J by 4 bases, with 6 bases of the junction left unmatched. The germline V gene has CDR1 LGHDT and CDR2 YNNKEL (reference sequence). The CDR3 nucleotides read TGTGCCAGCAGCCAAGATCCAATGGGACAGGGGTACAATGAGCAGTTCTTC. Translating it yields CASSQDPMGQGYNEQFF.

The rearrangement links TRBV25-1 to TRBJ1-2; D gene ambiguous. The CDR3 covers 15 residues. Germline lookup yields CDR1 MGHDK and CDR2 SYGVNS. Trimming left V 1 base short and J 5 bases short, with 14 bases between. This CDR3 reads CASSESGGRDYGYTF. The CDR3 DNA is TGTGCCAGCAGTGAATCGGGCGGGAGGGATTATGGCTACACCTTC.

The chain combines TRBV6-4 with TRBJ1-2; 10 nucleotides agree with TRBD1. Germline-derived CDR1 and CDR2 are MRHNA and SNTAGT. The ends lost 6 bases at V and 9 bases at J; junction bases unmatched: 10. The CDR3 is 14 amino acids. The CDR3 nucleotides are TGTGCCAGCAGCAGAGACAGGGGGCTTTTGAGCTACACCTTC. Protein sequence: CASSRDRGLLSYTF.

The chain carries TRBV3-1 (or the pseudogene TRBV3-2) and TRBJ1-6, with TRBD1 as a possible D gene (5 bases). Germline V gene lookup returns CDR1 LGHDT and CDR2 YNNKEL (reference sequence). V was pared by 1 base and J by 7 bases, with 8 bases between. The CDR3 length is 14 residues. This chain's CDR3 is CASSQVRGNSPLHF. CDR3 DNA: TGTGCCAGCAGCCAAGTGCGGGGGAATTCACCCCTCCACTTT.

This rearrangement joins TRBV30 to TRBJ1-4; 8 nucleotides align to TRBD1. V dropped 3 bases and J dropped 7; count of bases not matched to a gene: 7. Germline assignment: CDR1 GTSNPN and CDR2 SVGIG (reference sequence). This CDR3 has 14 residues. CDR3 region: CAWSTTGVAEKLFF. CDR3 in DNA: TGTGCCTGGAGCACGACAGGGGTGGCTGAAAAACTGTTTTTT.

This sequence joins TRBV6-1 and TRBJ2-2; tentative D call: TRBD1 (6 bases). The germline V gene encodes CDR1 MNHNS and CDR2 SASEGT. The V gene lost 0 bases and the J gene lost 6 bases, with 14 bases spanning the gap. This CDR3 spans 16 amino acids. CDR3 protein: CASSEASPGVAGELFF. The CDR3 region has the DNA TGTGCCAGCAGTGAAGCGTCTCCAGGGGTCGCCGGGGAGCTGTTTTTT.

The chain employs TRBV19 and TRBJ1-2; D remains ambiguous. The CDR3 has 13 residues. CDR1 and CDR2 from the germline V gene are LNHDA and SQIVND (reference sequence). The V end lost 11 bases, the J end lost 2 bases, and 15 bases lay between the germline ends. CDR3 region: CASQSGGNYGYTF. The DNA of the CDR3 is TGTGCCTCCCAATCCGGCGGAAACTATGGCTACACCTTC.